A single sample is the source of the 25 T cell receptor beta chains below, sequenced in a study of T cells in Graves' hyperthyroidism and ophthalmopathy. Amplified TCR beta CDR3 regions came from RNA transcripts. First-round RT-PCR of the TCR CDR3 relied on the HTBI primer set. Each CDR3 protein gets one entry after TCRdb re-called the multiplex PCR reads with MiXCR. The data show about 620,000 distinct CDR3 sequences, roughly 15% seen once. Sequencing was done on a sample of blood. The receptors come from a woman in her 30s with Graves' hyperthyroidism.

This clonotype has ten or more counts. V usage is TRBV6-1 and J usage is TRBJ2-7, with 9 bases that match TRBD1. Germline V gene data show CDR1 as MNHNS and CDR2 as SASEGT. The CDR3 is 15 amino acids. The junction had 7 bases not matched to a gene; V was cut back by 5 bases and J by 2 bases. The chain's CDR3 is CASSSPGTGPYEQYF. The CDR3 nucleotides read TGTGCCAGCAGTTCCCCCGGGACAGGGCCCTACGAGCAGTACTTC.

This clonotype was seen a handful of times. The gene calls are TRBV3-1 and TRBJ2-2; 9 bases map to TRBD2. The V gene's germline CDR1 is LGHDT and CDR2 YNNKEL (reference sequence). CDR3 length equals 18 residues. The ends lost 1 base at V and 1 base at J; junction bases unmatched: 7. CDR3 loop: CASSQGRLAGQNTGELFF. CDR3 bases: TGTGCCAGCAGCCAAGGCCGCCTAGCGGGACAGAACACCGGGGAGCTGTTTTTT.

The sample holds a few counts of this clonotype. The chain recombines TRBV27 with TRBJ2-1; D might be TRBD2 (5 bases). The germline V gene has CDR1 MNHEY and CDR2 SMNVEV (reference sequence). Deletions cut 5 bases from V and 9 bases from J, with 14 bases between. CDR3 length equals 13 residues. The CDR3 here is CASSPLGVAEQFF. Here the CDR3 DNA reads TGTGCCAGCAGTCCACTAGGAGTTGCTGAGCAGTTCTTC.

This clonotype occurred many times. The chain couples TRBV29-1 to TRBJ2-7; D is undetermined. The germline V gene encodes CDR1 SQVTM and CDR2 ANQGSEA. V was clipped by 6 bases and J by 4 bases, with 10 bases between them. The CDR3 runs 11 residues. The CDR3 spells CSVAIEYEQYF. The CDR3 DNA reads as TGCAGCGTCGCCATCGAATACGAGCAGTACTTC.

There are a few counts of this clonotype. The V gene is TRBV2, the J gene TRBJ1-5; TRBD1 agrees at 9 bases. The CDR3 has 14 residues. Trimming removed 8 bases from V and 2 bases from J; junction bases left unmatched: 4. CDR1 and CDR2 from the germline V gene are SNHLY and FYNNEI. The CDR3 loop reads CASRDRAGNQPQHF. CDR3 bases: TGTGCCAGCCGGGACAGGGCGGGCAATCAGCCCCAGCATTTT. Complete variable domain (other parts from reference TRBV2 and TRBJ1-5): EPEVTQTPSHQVTQMGQEVILRCVPISNHLYFYWYRQILGQKVEFLVSFYNNEISEKSEIFDDQFSVERPDGSNFTLKIRSTKLEDSAMYFCASRDRAGNQPQHFGDGTRLSIL.

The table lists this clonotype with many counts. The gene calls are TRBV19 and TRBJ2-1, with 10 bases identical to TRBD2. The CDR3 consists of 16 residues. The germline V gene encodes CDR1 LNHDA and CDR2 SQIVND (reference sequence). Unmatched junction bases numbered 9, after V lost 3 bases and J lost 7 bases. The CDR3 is CASSMIGSGRANEQFF. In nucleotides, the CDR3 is TGTGCCAGTAGTATGATCGGGAGCGGGAGGGCGAATGAGCAGTTCTTC.

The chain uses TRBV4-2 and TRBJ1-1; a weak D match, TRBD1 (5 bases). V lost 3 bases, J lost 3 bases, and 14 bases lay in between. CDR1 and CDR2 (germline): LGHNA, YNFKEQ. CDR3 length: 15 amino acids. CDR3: CASSQTTGGDTEAFF. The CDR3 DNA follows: TGTGCCAGCAGCCAGACGACGGGGGGGGACACTGAAGCTTTCTTT.

The CDR3 loop is CASSGTTGPNTEAFF. CDR3 DNA: TGTGCCAGCAGCGGAACGACAGGGCCTAACACTGAAGCTTTCTTT. The chain is built from TRBV5-6 and TRBJ1-1, with 7 bases identical to TRBD1. V trimming: 4 bases; J trimming: 2 bases; junction bases outside the gene matches: 8. Germline V lookup: CDR1 SGHDT, CDR2 YYEEEE. This CDR3 has 15 residues.

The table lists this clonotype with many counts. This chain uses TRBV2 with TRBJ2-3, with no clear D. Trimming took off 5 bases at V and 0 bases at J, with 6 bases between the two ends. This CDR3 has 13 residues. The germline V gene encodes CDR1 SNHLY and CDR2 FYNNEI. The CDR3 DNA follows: TGTGCCAGCAGTTACACTAGCACAGATACGCAGTATTTT. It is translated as CASSYTSTDTQYF.

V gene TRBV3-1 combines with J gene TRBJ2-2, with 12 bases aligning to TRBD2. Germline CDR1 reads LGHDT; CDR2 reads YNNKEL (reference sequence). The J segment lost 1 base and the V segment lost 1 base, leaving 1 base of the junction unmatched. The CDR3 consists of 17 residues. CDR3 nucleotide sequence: TGTGCCAGCAGCCAAGGACTAGCGGGGGAGAACACCGGGGAGCTGTTTTTT. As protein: CASSQGLAGENTGELFF.

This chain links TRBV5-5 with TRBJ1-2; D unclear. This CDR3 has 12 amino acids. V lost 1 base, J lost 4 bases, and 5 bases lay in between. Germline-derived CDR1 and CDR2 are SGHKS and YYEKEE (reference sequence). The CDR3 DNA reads TGTGCCAGCAGCTTGATGTCCTATGGCTACACCTTC. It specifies CASSLMSYGYTF.

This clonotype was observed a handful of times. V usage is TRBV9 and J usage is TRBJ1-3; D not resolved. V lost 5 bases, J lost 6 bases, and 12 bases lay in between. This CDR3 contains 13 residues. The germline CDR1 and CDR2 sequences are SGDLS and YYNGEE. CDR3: CASSAKSENTIYF. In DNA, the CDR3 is TGTGCCAGCAGTGCCAAGTCGGAAAACACCATATATTTT.

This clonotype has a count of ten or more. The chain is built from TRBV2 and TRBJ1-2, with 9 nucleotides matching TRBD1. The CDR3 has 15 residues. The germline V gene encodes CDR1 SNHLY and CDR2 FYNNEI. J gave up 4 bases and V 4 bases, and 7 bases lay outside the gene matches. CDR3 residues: CASSAGQGGGYGYTF. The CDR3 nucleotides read TGTGCCAGCAGTGCGGGACAGGGAGGTGGCTATGGCTACACCTTC.

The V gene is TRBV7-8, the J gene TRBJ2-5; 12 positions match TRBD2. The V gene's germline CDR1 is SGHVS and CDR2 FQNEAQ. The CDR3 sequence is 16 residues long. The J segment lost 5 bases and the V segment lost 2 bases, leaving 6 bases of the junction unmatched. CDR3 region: CASSLRLAGVWETQYF. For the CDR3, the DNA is TGTGCCAGCAGCTTACGACTAGCGGGAGTGTGGGAGACCCAGTACTTC. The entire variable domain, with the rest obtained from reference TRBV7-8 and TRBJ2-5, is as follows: GAGVSQSPRYKVAKRGQDVALRCDPISGHVSLFWYQQALGQGPEFLTYFQNEAQLDKSGLPSDRFFAERPEGSVSTLKIQRTQQEDSAVYLCASSLRLAGVWETQYFGPGTRLLVL.

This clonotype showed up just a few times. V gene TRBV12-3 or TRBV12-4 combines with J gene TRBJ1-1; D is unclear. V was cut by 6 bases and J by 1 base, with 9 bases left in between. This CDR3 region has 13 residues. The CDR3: CASRLGRNTEAFF. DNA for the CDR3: TGTGCCAGCAGACTTGGACGGAACACTGAAGCTTTCTTT.

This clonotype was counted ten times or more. For the CDR3, the DNA is TGTGCCAGCAGTCAACAGGGTCATAATCAGCCCCAGCATTTT. Encoded protein: CASSQQGHNQPQHF. This chain uses TRBV2 with TRBJ1-5; TRBD1 might be the D (6 bases). The CDR3 runs to 14 residues. V lost 5 bases and J lost 4, with 12 bases in between. In germline, CDR1 is SNHLY, CDR2 FYNNEI.

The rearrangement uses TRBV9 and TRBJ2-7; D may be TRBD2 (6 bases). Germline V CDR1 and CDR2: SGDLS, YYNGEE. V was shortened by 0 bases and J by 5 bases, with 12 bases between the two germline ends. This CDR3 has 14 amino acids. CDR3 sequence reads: CASSVAGGVNEQYF. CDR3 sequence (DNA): TGTGCCAGCAGCGTAGCCGGGGGAGTTAACGAGCAGTACTTC.

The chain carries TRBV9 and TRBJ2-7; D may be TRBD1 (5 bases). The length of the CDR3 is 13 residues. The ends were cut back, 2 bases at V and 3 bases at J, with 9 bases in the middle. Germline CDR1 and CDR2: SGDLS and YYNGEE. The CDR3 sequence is CASSVDQGYEQYF. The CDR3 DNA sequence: TGTGCCAGCAGCGTTGATCAGGGCTACGAGCAGTACTTC.

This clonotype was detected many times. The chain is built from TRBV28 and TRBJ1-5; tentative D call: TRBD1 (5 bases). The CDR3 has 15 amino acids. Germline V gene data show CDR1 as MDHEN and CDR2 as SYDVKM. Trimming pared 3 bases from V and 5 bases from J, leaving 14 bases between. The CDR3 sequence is CASSFLGTGDQPQHF. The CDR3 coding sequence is TGTGCCAGCAGTTTCCTGGGGACGGGTGATCAGCCCCAGCATTTT.

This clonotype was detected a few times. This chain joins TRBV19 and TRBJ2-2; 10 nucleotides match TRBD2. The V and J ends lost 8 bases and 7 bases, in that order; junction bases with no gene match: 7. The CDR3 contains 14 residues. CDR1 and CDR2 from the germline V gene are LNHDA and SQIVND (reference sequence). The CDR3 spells CASYPGLAYGELFF. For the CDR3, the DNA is TGTGCCAGTTATCCGGGACTAGCGTACGGGGAGCTGTTTTTT.

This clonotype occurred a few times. CDR3 in DNA: TGTGCCAGCAGCTTTGGGACAGGGGGCGTAACTGAAGCTTTCTTT. Amino acid sequence: CASSFGTGGVTEAFF. The chain combines TRBV3-1 with TRBJ1-1, with 12 bases that match TRBD1. The trim removed 5 bases at V and 5 bases at J, leaving 6 bases unmatched. CDR1 LGHDT and CDR2 YNNKEL come from the germline V gene (reference sequence). The CDR3 has 15 residues. Full variable domain (outside the CDR3, taken from reference TRBV3-1 and TRBJ1-1): DTAVSQTPKYLVTQMGNDKSIKCEQNLGHDTMYWYKQDSKKFLKIMFSYNNKELIINETVPNRFSPKSPDKAHLNLHINSLELGDSAVYFCASSFGTGGVTEAFFGQGTRLTVV.

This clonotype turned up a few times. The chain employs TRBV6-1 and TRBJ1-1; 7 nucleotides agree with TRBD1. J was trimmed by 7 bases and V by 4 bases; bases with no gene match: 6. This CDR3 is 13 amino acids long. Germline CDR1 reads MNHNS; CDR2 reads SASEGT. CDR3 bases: TGTGCCAGCAGTGGACAGGGATCGGGTGAAGCTTTCTTT. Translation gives CASSGQGSGEAFF.

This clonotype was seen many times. The CDR3 spells CASSPSTSGSSEQYF. The CDR3 DNA sequence: TGTGCCAGCAGTCCGTCGACTAGCGGGAGCTCCGAGCAGTACTTC. The chain has TRBV27 and TRBJ2-7, with 12 nucleotides matching TRBD2. The CDR3 runs 15 residues. CDR1 and CDR2 (germline): MNHEY, SMNVEV (reference sequence). Trimming removed 5 bases from V and 6 bases from J; junction bases left unmatched: 8.

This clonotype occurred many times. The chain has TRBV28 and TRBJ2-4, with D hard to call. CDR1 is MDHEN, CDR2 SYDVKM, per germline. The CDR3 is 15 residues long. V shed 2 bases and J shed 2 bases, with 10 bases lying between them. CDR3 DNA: TGTGCCAGCAGTTTAGGTAGCAGTACCAAAAACATTCAGTACTTC. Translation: CASSLGSSTKNIQYF.

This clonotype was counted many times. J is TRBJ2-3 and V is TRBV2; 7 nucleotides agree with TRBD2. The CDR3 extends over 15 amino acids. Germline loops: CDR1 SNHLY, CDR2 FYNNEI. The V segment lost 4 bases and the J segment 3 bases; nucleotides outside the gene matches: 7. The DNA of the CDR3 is TGTGCCAGCAGTGGGGAGGGGATGTTAACAGATACGCAGTATTTT. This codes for CASSGEGMLTDTQYF.